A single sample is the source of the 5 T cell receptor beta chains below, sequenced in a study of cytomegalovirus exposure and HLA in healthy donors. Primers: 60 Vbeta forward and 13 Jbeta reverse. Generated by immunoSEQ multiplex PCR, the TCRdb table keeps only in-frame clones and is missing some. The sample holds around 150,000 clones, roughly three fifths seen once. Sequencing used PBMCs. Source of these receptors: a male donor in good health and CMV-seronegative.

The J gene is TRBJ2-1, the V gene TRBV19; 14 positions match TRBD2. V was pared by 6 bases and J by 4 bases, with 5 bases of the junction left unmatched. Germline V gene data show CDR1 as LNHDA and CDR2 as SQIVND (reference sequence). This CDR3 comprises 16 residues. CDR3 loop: CASSTRTSGGYNEQFF. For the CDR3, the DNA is TGTGCCAGTAGCACCCGGACTAGCGGGGGGTACAATGAGCAGTTCTTC.

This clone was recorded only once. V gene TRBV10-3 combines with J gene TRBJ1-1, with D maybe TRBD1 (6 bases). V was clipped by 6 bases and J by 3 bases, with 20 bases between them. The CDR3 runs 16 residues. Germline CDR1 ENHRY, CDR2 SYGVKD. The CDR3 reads CAISEWAGAGDTEAFF. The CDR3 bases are TGTGCCATCAGCGAATGGGCAGGGGCCGGGGACACTGAAGCTTTCTTT.

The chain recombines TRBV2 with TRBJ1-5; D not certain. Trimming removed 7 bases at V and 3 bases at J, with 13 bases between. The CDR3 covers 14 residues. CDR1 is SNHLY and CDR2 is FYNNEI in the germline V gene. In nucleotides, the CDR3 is TGTGCCAGCAAAACCGACAACGACAATCAGCCCCAGCATTTT. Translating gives CASKTDNDNQPQHF.

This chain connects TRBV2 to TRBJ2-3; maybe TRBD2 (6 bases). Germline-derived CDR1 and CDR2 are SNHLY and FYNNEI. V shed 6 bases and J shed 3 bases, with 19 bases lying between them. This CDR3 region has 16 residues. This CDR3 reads CASSAYPGLRTDTQYF. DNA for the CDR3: TGTGCCAGCAGCGCATACCCGGGACTCAGGACAGATACGCAGTATTTT.

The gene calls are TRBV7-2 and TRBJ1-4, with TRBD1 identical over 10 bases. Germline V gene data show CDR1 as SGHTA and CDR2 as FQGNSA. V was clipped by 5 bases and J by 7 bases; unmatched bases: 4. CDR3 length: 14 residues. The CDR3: CASSPDRGFEKLFF. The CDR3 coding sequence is TGTGCCAGCAGCCCGGACAGGGGGTTTGAAAAACTGTTTTTT.